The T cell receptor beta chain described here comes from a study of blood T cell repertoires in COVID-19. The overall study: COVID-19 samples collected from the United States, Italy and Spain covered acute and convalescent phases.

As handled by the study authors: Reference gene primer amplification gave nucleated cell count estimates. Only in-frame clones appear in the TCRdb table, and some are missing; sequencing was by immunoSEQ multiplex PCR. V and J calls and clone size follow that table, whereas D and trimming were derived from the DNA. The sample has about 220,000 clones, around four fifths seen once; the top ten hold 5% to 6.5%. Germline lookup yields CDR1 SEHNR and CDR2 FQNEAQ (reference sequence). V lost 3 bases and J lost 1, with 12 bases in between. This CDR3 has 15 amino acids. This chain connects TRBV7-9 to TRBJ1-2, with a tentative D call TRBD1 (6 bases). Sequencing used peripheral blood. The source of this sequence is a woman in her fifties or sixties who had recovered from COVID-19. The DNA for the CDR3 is TGTGCCAGCAGCTTGGGACACGACTTTAACTATGGCTACACCTTC. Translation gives CASSLGHDFNYGYTF.